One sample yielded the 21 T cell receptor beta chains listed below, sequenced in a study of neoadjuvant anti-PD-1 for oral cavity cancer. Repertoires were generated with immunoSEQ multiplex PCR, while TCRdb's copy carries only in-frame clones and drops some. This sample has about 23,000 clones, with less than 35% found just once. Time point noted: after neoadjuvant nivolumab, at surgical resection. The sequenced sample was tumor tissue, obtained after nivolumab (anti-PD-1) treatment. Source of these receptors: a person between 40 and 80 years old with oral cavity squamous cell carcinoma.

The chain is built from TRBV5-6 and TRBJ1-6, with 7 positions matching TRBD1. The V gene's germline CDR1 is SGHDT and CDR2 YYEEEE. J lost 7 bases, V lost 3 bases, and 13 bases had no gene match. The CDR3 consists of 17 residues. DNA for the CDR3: TGTGCCAGCAGCTCACCCCGGGACAGCCAACCAAATTCACCCCTCCACTTT. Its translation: CASSSPRDSQPNSPLHF.

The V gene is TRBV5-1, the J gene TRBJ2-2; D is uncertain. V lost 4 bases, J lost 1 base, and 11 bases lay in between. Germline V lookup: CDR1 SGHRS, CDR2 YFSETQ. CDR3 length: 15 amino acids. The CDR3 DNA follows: TGCGCCAGCAGCGCCAGGAGAGGGAACACCGGGGAGCTGTTTTTT. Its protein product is CASSARRGNTGELFF.

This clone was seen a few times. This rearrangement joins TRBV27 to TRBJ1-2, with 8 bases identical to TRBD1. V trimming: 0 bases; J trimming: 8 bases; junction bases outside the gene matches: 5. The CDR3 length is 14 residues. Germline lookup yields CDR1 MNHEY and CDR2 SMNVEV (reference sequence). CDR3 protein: CASSLSTGVAGYTF. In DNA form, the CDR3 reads TGTGCCAGCAGTTTATCGACAGGGGTTGCCGGCTACACCTTC.

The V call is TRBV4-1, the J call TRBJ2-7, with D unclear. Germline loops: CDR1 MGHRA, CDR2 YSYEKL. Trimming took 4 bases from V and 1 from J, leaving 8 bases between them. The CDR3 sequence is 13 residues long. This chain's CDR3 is CASSLRQSYEQYF. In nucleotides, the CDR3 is TGCGCCAGCAGCCTTCGTCAGTCCTACGAGCAGTACTTC.

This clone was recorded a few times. In DNA form, the CDR3 reads TGTGCCAGCAGCTGGACATCTAGCGGGGGAAATGAGCAGTTCTTC. This sequence encodes CASSWTSSGGNEQFF. The chain recombines TRBV5-6 with TRBJ2-1, with 10 bases aligning to TRBD2. The V gene's germline CDR1 is SGHDT and CDR2 YYEEEE. The V and J ends lost 3 bases and 7 bases, in that order; junction bases with no gene match: 7. This CDR3 region has 15 residues.

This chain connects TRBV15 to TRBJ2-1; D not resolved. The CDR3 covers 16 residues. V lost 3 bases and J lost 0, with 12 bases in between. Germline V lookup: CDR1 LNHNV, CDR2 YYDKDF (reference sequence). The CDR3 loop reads CATSRDFSSSYNEQFF. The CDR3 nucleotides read TGTGCCACCAGCAGGGATTTCTCAAGCTCCTACAATGAGCAGTTCTTC.

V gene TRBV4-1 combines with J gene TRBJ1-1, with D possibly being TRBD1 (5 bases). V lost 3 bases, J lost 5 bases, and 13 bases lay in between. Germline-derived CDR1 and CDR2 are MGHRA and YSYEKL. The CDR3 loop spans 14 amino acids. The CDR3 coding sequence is TGCGCCAGCAGCCAGGCGCTGGGGGATACTGAAGCTTTCTTT. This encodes CASSQALGDTEAFF.

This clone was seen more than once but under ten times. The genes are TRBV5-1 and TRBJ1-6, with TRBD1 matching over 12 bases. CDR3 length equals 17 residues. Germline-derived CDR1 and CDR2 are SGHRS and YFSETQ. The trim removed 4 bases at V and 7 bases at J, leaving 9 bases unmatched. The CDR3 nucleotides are TGCGCCAGCAGCACTAGGGACAGGGGGCTGTTGAATTCACCCCTCCACTTT. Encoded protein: CASSTRDRGLLNSPLHF.

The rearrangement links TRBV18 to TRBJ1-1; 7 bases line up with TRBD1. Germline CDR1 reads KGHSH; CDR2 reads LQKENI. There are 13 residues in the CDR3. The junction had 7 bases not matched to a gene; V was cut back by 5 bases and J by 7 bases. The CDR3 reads CASSFEQGIEAFF. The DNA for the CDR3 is TGTGCCAGCTCATTCGAACAGGGGATTGAAGCTTTCTTT.

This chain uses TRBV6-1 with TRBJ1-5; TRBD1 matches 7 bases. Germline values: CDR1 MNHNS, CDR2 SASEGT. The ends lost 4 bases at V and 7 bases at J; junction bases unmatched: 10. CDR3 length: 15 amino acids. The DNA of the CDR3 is TGTGCCAGCAGTGCCCCAGGGGGGGGTGGACAGCCCCAGCATTTT. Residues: CASSAPGGGGQPQHF.

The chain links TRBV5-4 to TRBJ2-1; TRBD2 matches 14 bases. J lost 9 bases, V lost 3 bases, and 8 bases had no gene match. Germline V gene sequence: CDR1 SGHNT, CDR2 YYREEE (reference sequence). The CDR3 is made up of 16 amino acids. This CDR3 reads CASSSGTSGRRGEQFF. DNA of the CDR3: TGTGCCAGCAGCTCAGGGACTAGCGGGAGACGCGGTGAGCAGTTCTTC.

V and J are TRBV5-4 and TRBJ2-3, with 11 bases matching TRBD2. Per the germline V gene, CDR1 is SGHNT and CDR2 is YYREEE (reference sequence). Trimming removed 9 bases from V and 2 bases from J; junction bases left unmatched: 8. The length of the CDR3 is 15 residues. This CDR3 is CAITSGRRDTDTQYF. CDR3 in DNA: TGTGCCATTACTAGCGGGAGAAGGGACACAGATACGCAGTATTTT.

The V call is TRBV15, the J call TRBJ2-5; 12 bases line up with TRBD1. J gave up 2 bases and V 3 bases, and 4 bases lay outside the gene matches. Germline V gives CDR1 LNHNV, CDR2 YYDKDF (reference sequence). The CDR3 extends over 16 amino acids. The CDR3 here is CATSRGQGAYQETQYF. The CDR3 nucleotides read TGTGCCACCAGCAGGGGACAGGGGGCATATCAAGAGACCCAGTACTTC.

CDR3 protein: CASSSLRDRVQQYF. The CDR3 bases are TGCGCCAGCAGCTCCCTCCGGGACAGGGTACAGCAGTACTTC. This chain joins TRBV5-1 and TRBJ2-7; 9 positions match TRBD1. The CDR3 is 14 residues long. The junction had 9 bases not matched to a gene; V was cut back by 3 bases and J by 8 bases. The germline V gene encodes CDR1 SGHRS and CDR2 YFSETQ.

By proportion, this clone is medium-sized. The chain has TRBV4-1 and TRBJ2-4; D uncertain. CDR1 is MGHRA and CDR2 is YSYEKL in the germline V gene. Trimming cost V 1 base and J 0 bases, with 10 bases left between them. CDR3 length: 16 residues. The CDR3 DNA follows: TGCGCCAGCAGCCAAGGGACGCACCTAGCCAAAAACATTCAGTACTTC. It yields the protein CASSQGTHLAKNIQYF.

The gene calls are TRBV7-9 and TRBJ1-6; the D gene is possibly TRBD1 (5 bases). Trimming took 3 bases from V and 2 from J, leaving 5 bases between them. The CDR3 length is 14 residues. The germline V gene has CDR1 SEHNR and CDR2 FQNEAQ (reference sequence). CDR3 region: CASSLDTYNSPLHF. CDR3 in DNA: TGTGCCAGCAGCTTGGACACCTATAATTCACCCCTCCACTTT.

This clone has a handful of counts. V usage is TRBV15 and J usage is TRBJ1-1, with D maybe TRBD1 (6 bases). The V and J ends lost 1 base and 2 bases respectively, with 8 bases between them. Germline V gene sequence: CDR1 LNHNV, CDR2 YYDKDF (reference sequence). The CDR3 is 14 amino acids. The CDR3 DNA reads TGTGCCACCAGCAGAGGACAGGTCAACACTGAAGCTTTCTTT. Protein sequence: CATSRGQVNTEAFF.

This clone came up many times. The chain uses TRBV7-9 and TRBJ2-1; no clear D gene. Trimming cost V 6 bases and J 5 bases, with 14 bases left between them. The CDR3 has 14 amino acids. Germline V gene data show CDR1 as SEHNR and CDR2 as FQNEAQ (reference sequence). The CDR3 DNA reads TGTGCCAGCAGAAGTGGTGTTTTCGACAATGAGCAGTTCTTC. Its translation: CASRSGVFDNEQFF.

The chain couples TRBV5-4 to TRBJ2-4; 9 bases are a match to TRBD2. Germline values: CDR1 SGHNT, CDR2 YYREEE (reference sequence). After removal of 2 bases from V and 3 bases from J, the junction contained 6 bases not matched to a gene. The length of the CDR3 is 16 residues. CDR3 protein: CASSFQAGGNKNIQYF. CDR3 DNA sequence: TGTGCCAGCAGCTTTCAAGCGGGGGGCAACAAAAACATTCAGTACTTC. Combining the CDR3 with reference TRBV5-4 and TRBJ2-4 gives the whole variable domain ETGVTQSPTHLIKTRGQQVTLRCSSQSGHNTVSWYQQALGQGPQFIFQYYREEENGRGNFPPRFSGLQFPNYSSELNVNALELDDSALYLCASSFQAGGNKNIQYFGAGTRLSVL.

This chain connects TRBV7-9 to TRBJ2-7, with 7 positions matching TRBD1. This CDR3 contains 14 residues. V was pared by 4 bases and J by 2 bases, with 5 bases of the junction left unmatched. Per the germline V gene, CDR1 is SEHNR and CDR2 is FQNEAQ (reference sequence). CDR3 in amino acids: CASSYQDRTYEQYF. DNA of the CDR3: TGTGCCAGCAGCTACCAGGACAGGACCTACGAGCAGTACTTC.

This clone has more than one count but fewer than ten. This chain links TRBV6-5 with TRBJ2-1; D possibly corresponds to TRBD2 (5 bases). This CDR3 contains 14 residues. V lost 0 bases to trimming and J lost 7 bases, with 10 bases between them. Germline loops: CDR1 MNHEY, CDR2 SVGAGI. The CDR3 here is CASSYSSERNEQFF. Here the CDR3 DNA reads TGTGCCAGCAGTTACTCTTCGGAGCGGAATGAGCAGTTCTTC.